These 12 T cell receptor beta chains were all obtained from the same sample, sequenced in a study of T cell repertoires in cytomegalovirus infection. These receptors lack a known antigen. TCRdb ran MiXCR on the reads and lists one entry per CDR3 protein. The data contain more than 65,000 distinct CDR3 sequences, about half of them singletons. Source: CD8+ T cells from cultured PBMCs, taken from culture after CMV antigen stimulation. These TCRs come from a human donor in good health (CMV status not recorded). Some clones in this sample may be carry-over from other donors' samples.

This chain uses TRBV7-8 with TRBJ2-1, with 13 bases fitting TRBD2. The CDR3 consists of 18 residues. V trimming: 0 bases; J trimming: 1 base; junction bases outside the gene matches: 3. CDR1 SGHVS and CDR2 FQNEAQ come from the germline V gene. The DNA of the CDR3 is TGTGCCAGCAGCTTAGCCAGACTAGCGGGAGGATCCTACAATGAGCAGTTCTTC. Translating gives CASSLARLAGGSYNEQFF.

This rearrangement joins TRBV28 to TRBJ2-7; a possible D gene is TRBD2 (5 bases). This CDR3 is built from 13 residues. CDR1 and CDR2 (germline): MDHEN, SYDVKM. With 5 bases removed from V and 3 bases from J, the gap between germline ends came to 11 bases. DNA of the CDR3: TGTGCCAGCAGTACTAGAGCGAACTACGAGCAGTACTTC. Protein product: CASSTRANYEQYF.

The chain carries TRBV12-3 or TRBV12-4 and TRBJ1-6; D uncertain. The ends were cut back, 1 base at V and 11 bases at J, with 12 bases in the middle. The CDR3 is 14 residues long. CDR3: CASSLEVEMAPLHF. The CDR3 bases are TGTGCCAGCAGTTTAGAAGTGGAGATGGCACCCCTCCACTTT.

The chain has TRBV5-6 and TRBJ2-2, with D possibly TRBD2 on 6 matching bases. The germline V gene encodes CDR1 SGHDT and CDR2 YYEEEE. V lost 8 bases and J 0 bases, leaving 17 bases between the germline ends. The CDR3 is 16 amino acids. This CDR3 is CASRDFQNANTGELFF. The CDR3 bases are TGTGCCAGTAGGGACTTCCAGAACGCGAACACCGGGGAGCTGTTTTTT.

The CDR3 bases are TGTGCCAGCAGCCAAGGTCCCCAGGGAGACTCCTACGAGCAGTACTTC. Protein: CASSQGPQGDSYEQYF. This rearrangement joins TRBV11-3 to TRBJ2-7; D possibly matches TRBD1 or TRBD2 (5 bases each). The CDR3 length is 16 residues. Looked up from germline, CDR1 is SGHNT and CDR2 is YENEEA. The V end was cut by 5 bases, the J end by 0 bases, with 17 bases between.

The V gene is TRBV5-6, the J gene TRBJ1-5; no definite D call. This CDR3 is 17 amino acids long. V was clipped by 1 base and J by 0 bases, with 14 bases between them. CDR1 and CDR2 from the germline V gene are SGHDT and YYEEEE. In DNA form, the CDR3 reads TGTGCCAGCAGCTTGTGGGGTGGAGGGTATAGCAATCAGCCCCAGCATTTT. Translation gives CASSLWGGGYSNQPQHF.

J is TRBJ2-1 and V is TRBV6-8; TRBD2 agrees at 9 bases. V dropped 6 bases and J dropped 1; count of bases not matched to a gene: 7. This CDR3 is 16 amino acids long. CDR1 MNHGY and CDR2 SAAAGT come from the germline V gene. CDR3 coding DNA: TGTGCCAGCAGAATCAACCTAGCGGGGTCCTACAATGAGCAGTTCTTC. Translation gives CASRINLAGSYNEQFF.

This clonotype was seen a single time. V usage is TRBV7-3 and J usage is TRBJ2-5; 12 bases line up with TRBD2. This CDR3 has 16 residues. The J segment lost 5 bases and the V segment lost 0 bases, leaving 4 bases of the junction unmatched. The germline gives CDR1 SGHTA, CDR2 FQGTGA. CDR3 DNA: TGTGCCAGCAGCTTAACCGGACTAGCGGGGCTCGAGACCCAGTACTTC. Its translation is CASSLTGLAGLETQYF.

This rearrangement joins TRBV28 to TRBJ2-7; 9 bases are shared with TRBD1. Germline-derived CDR1 and CDR2 are MDHEN and SYDVKM. V was pared by 4 bases and J by 5 bases, with 12 bases of the junction left unmatched. The CDR3 totals 16 residues. CDR3 amino acids: CASSSPSDRGSHEQYF. The DNA for the CDR3 is TGTGCCAGCAGTTCCCCCTCGGACAGGGGATCCCACGAGCAGTACTTC.

This rearrangement joins TRBV7-9 to TRBJ2-5; tentative D call: TRBD1 (5 bases). The CDR3 is 13 residues long. The V gene lost 5 bases and the J gene lost 4 bases, with 11 bases spanning the gap. From germline, CDR1 is SEHNR and CDR2 FQNEAQ (reference sequence). The DNA for the CDR3 is TGTGCCAGCAGCGCGCCTACAGGAGAGACCCAGTACTTC. Translating gives CASSAPTGETQYF.

This clonotype was found a few times. This chain uses TRBV7-8 with TRBJ2-7; D remains ambiguous. The germline V and J ends were trimmed by 2 bases and 0 bases, with 11 bases remaining between them. The CDR3 is 15 amino acids. Germline CDR1 is SGHVS and CDR2 is FQNEAQ. CDR3 protein: CASSLRARSSYEQYF. The CDR3 DNA follows: TGTGCCAGCAGCTTACGGGCGAGAAGCTCCTACGAGCAGTACTTC.

V is TRBV7-2 and J is TRBJ2-1; D call uncertain. Germline V lookup: CDR1 SGHTA, CDR2 FQGNSA. The CDR3 has 13 residues. The V end lost 1 base, the J end lost 6 bases, and 7 bases lay between the germline ends. CDR3 nucleotides: TGTGCCAGCAGCTTAGGGGTAGGCAATGAGCAGTTCTTC. The encoded protein is CASSLGVGNEQFF. The whole variable domain, filled in from reference TRBV7-2 and TRBJ2-1, reads GAGVSQSPSNKVTEKGKDVELRCDPISGHTALYWYRQSLGQGLEFLIYFQGNSAPDKSGLPSDRFSAERTGGSVSTLTIQRTQQEDSAVYLCASSLGVGNEQFFGPGTRLTVL.